Shown below are 21 T cell receptor beta chains from a single sample sequenced in a study of memory B cells and T cells in multiple sclerosis. Clones were sequenced by immunoSEQ multiplex PCR, and TCRdb holds only the in-frame ones, with some missing. The data show about 7,600 clones, around 60% seen once. Sequenced input: memory (CD45RO+) CD8+ T cells from blood. The source of these receptors is a human donor with multiple sclerosis.

CDR3 region: CASREGGLVKNEQYF. The CDR3 DNA reads TGTGCCAGCAGGGAAGGGGGACTAGTTAAGAACGAGCAGTACTTC. The V gene is TRBV28, the J gene TRBJ2-5, with TRBD2 matching over 8 bases. The tail of the sequence fits TRBJ2-7 better, so the J call may be wrong. The CDR3 contains 15 residues. Germline V CDR1 and CDR2: MDHEN, SYDVKM.

The chain employs TRBV4-1 and TRBJ1-2; 9 positions agree with TRBD1. The CDR3 is 16 amino acids. Germline-derived CDR1 and CDR2 are MGHRA and YSYEKL. V was clipped by 0 bases and J by 4 bases; unmatched bases: 6. The CDR3 reads CASSQEPVDRGYGYTF. The CDR3 nucleotides read TGCGCCAGCAGCCAAGAACCCGTGGACAGGGGCTATGGCTACACCTTC.

The chain is built from TRBV27 and TRBJ2-2; 7 bases line up with TRBD2. This CDR3 is built from 14 residues. Germline CDR1 and CDR2: MNHEY and SMNVEV (reference sequence). J lost 7 bases, V lost 4 bases, and 6 bases had no gene match. Here the CDR3 DNA reads TGTGCCAGCAGTTGGGGCCCGGGAGGCGGGGAGCTGTTTTTT. It codes for CASSWGPGGGELFF.

The chain joins TRBV28 to TRBJ1-1, with a weak D call TRBD1 (6 bases). The CDR3 consists of 12 residues. Germline assignment: CDR1 MDHEN and CDR2 SYDVKM. Trimming left V 2 bases short and J 7 bases short, with 8 bases between. The CDR3 nucleotides are TGTGCCAGCAGTTTAAAAGGGGGTGAAGCTTTCTTT. It yields the protein CASSLKGGEAFF.

The chain has TRBV9 and TRBJ2-1, with 13 bases matching TRBD2. CDR1 is SGDLS, CDR2 YYNGEE, per germline. J gave up 9 bases and V 3 bases, and 9 bases lay outside the gene matches. The CDR3 runs 16 residues. The CDR3 DNA follows: TGTGCCAGCAGCGCCGGACTACTAGCGGGGGGGGTTGAGCAGTTCTTC. Its translation: CASSAGLLAGGVEQFF.

This clone is medium-sized in the sample. The gene calls are TRBV7-9 and TRBJ2-1; 9 bases are shared with TRBD1. Germline V gene lookup returns CDR1 SEHNR and CDR2 FQNEAQ (reference sequence). The CDR3 contains 17 residues. Germline trimming cut 4 bases from V and 8 bases from J; bases unmatched to any gene: 15. CDR3 amino acids: CASSSTVPGQGSYEQFF. The DNA for the CDR3 is TGTGCCAGCAGCTCAACCGTCCCGGGACAGGGTAGCTATGAGCAGTTCTTC.

The rearrangement uses TRBV15 and TRBJ2-5; D not certain. V shed 2 bases and J shed 2 bases, with 6 bases lying between them. The CDR3 has 13 amino acids. The germline gives CDR1 LNHNV, CDR2 YYDKDF (reference sequence). The CDR3, as DNA: TGTGCCACCAGCAGAATCCCACAAGAGACCCAGTACTTC. Translation: CATSRIPQETQYF.

This clone was detected a few times. V and J are TRBV6-4 and TRBJ2-2; 7 positions agree with TRBD2. With V trimmed by 4 bases and J by 3 bases, 5 bases remained unmatched. Germline loops: CDR1 MRHNA, CDR2 SNTAGT. The CDR3 is made up of 15 amino acids. This CDR3 is CASSVGAGDTGELFF. The DNA of the CDR3 is TGTGCCAGCAGTGTTGGGGCGGGAGACACCGGGGAGCTGTTTTTT.

There are a few counts of this clone. The V and J genes are TRBV19 and TRBJ2-1; TRBD2 might be the D (6 bases). This CDR3 is built from 14 residues. Germline CDR1 is LNHDA and CDR2 is SQIVND (reference sequence). The V gene lost 3 bases and the J gene lost 8 bases, with 14 bases spanning the gap. The CDR3 nucleotides are TGTGCCAGTAGTATGGGAGTAGGGACTCATGAGCAGTTCTTC. Translation: CASSMGVGTHEQFF.

The sample holds one count of this clone. The chain combines TRBV5-5 with TRBJ2-3; 9 nucleotides agree with TRBD2. CDR1 is SGHKS, CDR2 YYEKEE, per germline (reference sequence). The V and J ends lost 3 bases and 2 bases, in that order; junction bases with no gene match: 16. CDR3 length equals 19 residues. CDR3 DNA sequence: TGTGCCAGCAGCTCAGCAGTAGCGGGAGCAAACACACACACAGATACGCAGTATTTT. This translates into CASSSAVAGANTHTDTQYF.

In this sample, this clone turned up a few times. The V and J genes are TRBV7-9 and TRBJ1-1, with a tentative D call TRBD1 (5 bases). In germline, CDR1 is SEHNR, CDR2 FQNEAQ (reference sequence). There are 13 residues in the CDR3. Deletions cut 2 bases from V and 3 bases from J, with 7 bases between. CDR3 sequence reads: CASSLWGDTEAFF. In DNA, the CDR3 is TGTGCCAGCAGCTTATGGGGGGACACTGAAGCTTTCTTT.

By frequency in the sample, this clone is medium-sized. The chain couples TRBV23-1 to TRBJ1-1; possibly TRBD1 for D (6 bases). TRBV23-1 is given ORF status, its function remaining uncertain. Trimming shortened V by 3 bases and J by 1 base, and 12 bases separated the two germline ends. There are 15 residues in the CDR3. The CDR3 here is CASSHRETGNTEAFF. CDR3 DNA: TGCGCCAGCAGTCACCGCGAGACAGGGAACACTGAAGCTTTCTTT.

This clone was counted only a few times. V is TRBV5-6 and J is TRBJ2-7, with 12 bases lining up with TRBD2. Trimming removed 9 bases from V and 7 bases from J; junction bases left unmatched: 20. This CDR3 has 17 residues. The V gene's germline CDR1 is SGHDT and CDR2 YYEEEE. The CDR3 is CATGLAALTSGSREQYF. The CDR3, as DNA: TGTGCCACCGGTTTAGCCGCCTTGACTAGCGGGAGTAGGGAGCAGTACTTC.

Turning to this clone: This same CDR3 is encoded by further DNA sequences in the sample. In DNA, the CDR3 is TGTGCCAGCAGCTTAGTAGCGGGGGGGTCCACAGATACGCAGTATTTT. Amino acid sequence: CASSLVAGGSTDTQYF. The V call is TRBV7-6, the J call TRBJ2-3, with 11 nucleotides matching TRBD2. Trimming removed 1 base from V and 2 bases from J; junction bases left unmatched: 2. The CDR3 totals 16 residues. The germline CDR1 and CDR2 sequences are SGHVS and FNYEAQ.

This clone was counted only a few times. The sample contains more than one DNA sequence encoding this CDR3. This chain uses TRBV30 with TRBJ2-6; a weak D match, TRBD1 (5 bases). The CDR3 has 16 residues. Looked up from germline, CDR1 is GTSNPN and CDR2 is SVGIG (reference sequence). Trimming pared 0 bases from V and 2 bases from J, leaving 11 bases between. The CDR3 spells CAWSVPAGTGANVLTF. For the CDR3, the DNA is TGTGCCTGGAGTGTACCCGCAGGGACTGGGGCCAACGTCCTGACTTTC.

The rearrangement links TRBV7-6 to TRBJ2-5, with no clear D. V lost 5 bases, J lost 5 bases, and 15 bases lay in between. CDR1 and CDR2 (germline): SGHVS, FNYEAQ. CDR3 length equals 14 residues. In DNA form, the CDR3 reads TGTGCCAGCAGCGAGTCAATGGGCTCGGAGACCCAGTACTTC. Amino acids: CASSESMGSETQYF.

This clone was counted only a few times. The chain recombines TRBV7-9 with TRBJ1-6; D is possibly TRBD1 (5 bases). This CDR3 has 14 amino acids. Trimming pared 1 base from V and 5 bases from J, leaving 6 bases between. From germline, CDR1 is SEHNR and CDR2 FQNEAQ (reference sequence). CDR3: CASSLGGDNSPLHF. CDR3 DNA: TGTGCCAGCAGCTTAGGGGGGGATAATTCACCCCTCCACTTT.

This sequence joins TRBV28 and TRBJ2-7, with 7 positions matching TRBD1. Germline values: CDR1 MDHEN, CDR2 SYDVKM. The ends lost 3 bases at V and 3 bases at J; junction bases unmatched: 5. CDR3 length equals 14 residues. CDR3 amino acids: CASSFLAGGYEQYF. In nucleotides, the CDR3 is TGTGCCAGCAGTTTTCTGGCAGGGGGCTACGAGCAGTACTTC. Complete variable domain (other parts from reference TRBV28 and TRBJ2-7): DVKVTQSSRYLVKRTGEKVFLECVQDMDHENMFWYRQDPGLGLRLIYFSYDVKMKEKGDIPEGYSVSREKKERFSLILESASTNQTSMYLCASSFLAGGYEQYFGPGTRLTVT.

This clone was seen a handful of times. The chain carries TRBV5-1 and TRBJ2-7; D is possibly TRBD2 (6 bases). Deletions cut 7 bases from V and 3 bases from J, with 14 bases between. The germline V gene encodes CDR1 SGHRS and CDR2 YFSETQ. This CDR3 comprises 13 residues. The CDR3 protein is CASSRGFSYEQYF. The DNA of the CDR3 is TGCGCCAGCTCCCGGGGGTTCAGCTACGAGCAGTACTTC.

This clone has more than one count but fewer than ten. One junction end does not reproduce the germline sequence, and a read error may be involved. This sequence joins TRBV28 and TRBJ2-3; a weak D match, TRBD1 (6 bases). Germline CDR1 and CDR2: MDHEN and SYDVKM. The CDR3 consists of 16 residues. CDR3 coding DNA: TGTGGCAGCAGTCTCCGGAAACGAGGGGGTTTAGATAAGCAGTATTTT. Translation gives CGSSLRKRGGLDKQYF.

Note on this clone: Distinct nucleotide sequences in the sample also encode this CDR3. V gene TRBV6-6 combines with J gene TRBJ2-1; D call uncertain. CDR3 length: 13 residues. Trimming stripped 0 bases from V and 6 bases from J, with 6 bases between. CDR1 and CDR2 (germline): MNHNY, SVGAGI (reference sequence). DNA of the CDR3: TGTGCCAGCAGTTACTCCCCCCTCAATGAGCAGTTCTTC. Translated: CASSYSPLNEQFF.